One and the same sample provided the 20 T cell receptor beta chains below, sequenced in a study of blood T cell repertoires in COVID-19. Clones were read by immunoSEQ multiplex PCR, and TCRdb kept only the in-frame ones, dropping some. Seen here are a few hundred thousand clones, 85% to 90% observed once, and the top ten hold around 10%. Material: peripheral blood. The receptor set was obtained from a woman in her twenties or thirties with COVID-19, enrolled during active disease.

The chain is built from TRBV6-1 and TRBJ2-7, with D possibly matching TRBD1 (6 bases). The CDR3 extends over 15 amino acids. Looked up from germline, CDR1 is MNHNS and CDR2 is SASEGT. Trimming stripped 3 bases from V and 2 bases from J, with 14 bases between. As DNA, the CDR3 is TGTGCCAGCAGTGAGGACAGCTGGTACCCCTACGAGCAGTACTTC. It codes for CASSEDSWYPYEQYF.

This clone was detected a few times. The J gene is TRBJ1-4, the V gene TRBV19; 10 bases map to TRBD1. In germline, CDR1 is LNHDA, CDR2 SQIVND (reference sequence). CDR3 length equals 16 residues. J gave up 2 bases and V 6 bases, and 6 bases lay outside the gene matches. This CDR3 reads CASRLTGGRTNEKLFF. The CDR3 DNA follows: TGTGCCAGTAGATTGACAGGGGGCCGCACTAATGAAAAACTGTTTTTT. The complete variable domain, with remaining parts taken from reference TRBV19 and TRBJ1-4, reads DGGITQSPKYLFRKEGQNVTLSCEQNLNHDAMYWYRQDPGQGLRLIYYSQIVNDFQKGDIAEGYSVSREKKESFPLTVTSAQKNPTAFYLCASRLTGGRTNEKLFFGSGTQLSVL.

The genes are TRBV11-3 and TRBJ1-3; unclear D gene. This CDR3 has 13 residues. With 2 bases removed from V and 2 bases from J, the gap between germline ends came to 4 bases. Germline lookup yields CDR1 SGHNT and CDR2 YENEEA. CDR3: CASSLNTGNTIYF. DNA of the CDR3: TGTGCCAGCAGCTTAAACACTGGAAACACCATATATTTT.

This clone was found a few times. CDR3 amino acids: CASSQPGQIYGYTF. For the CDR3, the DNA is TGTGCCAGCAGCCAACCGGGACAGATTTATGGCTACACCTTC. The rearrangement links TRBV14 to TRBJ1-2, with 7 bases that match TRBD1. The CDR3 length is 14 residues. The junction had 5 bases not matched to a gene; V was cut back by 2 bases and J by 5 bases. Per the germline V gene, CDR1 is SGHDN and CDR2 is FVKESK.

This clone was seen more than once but under ten times. The chain recombines TRBV6-5 with TRBJ2-7; tentatively, D is TRBD2 (6 bases). This CDR3 has 15 residues. The V gene's germline CDR1 is MNHEY and CDR2 SVGAGI. The V end lost 7 bases, the J end lost 2 bases, and 18 bases lay between the germline ends. The CDR3 DNA reads TGTGCCAGCATTAAATTTGCGGGGACGGCCTACGAGCAGTACTTC. It translates to CASIKFAGTAYEQYF.

This rearrangement joins TRBV19 to TRBJ2-1; TRBD2 agrees at 11 bases. Germline V gene lookup returns CDR1 LNHDA and CDR2 SQIVND (reference sequence). The junction had 6 bases not matched to a gene; V was cut back by 6 bases and J by 5 bases. CDR3 length: 15 amino acids. This chain's CDR3 is CASRPWTSGHNEQFF. The DNA of the CDR3 is TGTGCCAGTAGACCTTGGACTAGCGGGCACAATGAGCAGTTCTTC.

CDR3 loop: CASSYRTTGTEAFF. The CDR3 bases are TGCGCCAGCAGCTACAGGACGACAGGAACTGAAGCTTTCTTT. The V and J genes are TRBV4-1 and TRBJ1-1; D is possibly TRBD1 (6 bases). CDR1 is MGHRA and CDR2 is YSYEKL in the germline V gene. Trimming took off 5 bases at V and 5 bases at J, with 15 bases between the two ends. The CDR3 runs to 14 residues.

V gene TRBV7-2 combines with J gene TRBJ1-3, with a tentative D call TRBD1 (5 bases). In germline, CDR1 is SGHTA, CDR2 FQGNSA. V lost 7 bases to trimming and J lost 2 bases, with 18 bases between them. This CDR3 has 16 residues. DNA for the CDR3: TGTGCCAGCAACTCAAAAATTGGGGGGGCTGGAAACACCATATATTTT. It specifies CASNSKIGGAGNTIYF. Complete variable domain (other parts from reference TRBV7-2 and TRBJ1-3): GAGVSQSPSNKVTEKGKDVELRCDPISGHTALYWYRQSLGQGLEFLIYFQGNSAPDKSGLPSDRFSAERTGGSVSTLTIQRTQQEDSAVYLCASNSKIGGAGNTIYFGEGSWLTVV.

The CDR3 sequence: CASSETKAGASGYTF. DNA of the CDR3: TGTGCCAGCAGTGAAACGAAGGCAGGTGCTAGCGGCTACACCTTC. J is TRBJ1-2 and V is TRBV6-1; the D is unclear. CDR3 length equals 15 residues. V was pared by 2 bases and J by 8 bases, with 18 bases between. Germline V gives CDR1 MNHNS, CDR2 SASEGT.

The chain joins TRBV7-9 to TRBJ1-2; the D is unclear. The ends were cut back, 1 base at V and 2 bases at J, with 8 bases in the middle. Germline V gives CDR1 SEHNR, CDR2 FQNEAQ (reference sequence). This CDR3 comprises 14 residues. CDR3 coding DNA: TGTGCCAGCAGCTTAGTCTTACAGAACTATGGCTACACCTTC. It codes for CASSLVLQNYGYTF. Based on the CDR3 plus reference TRBV7-9 and TRBJ1-2, the full variable domain is DTGVSQNPRHKITKRGQNVTFRCDPISEHNRLYWYRQTLGQGPEFLTYFQNEAQLEKSRLLSDRFSAERPKGSFSTLEIQRTEQGDSAMYLCASSLVLQNYGYTFGSGTRLTVV.

This rearrangement joins TRBV4-1 to TRBJ2-1, with D perhaps matching TRBD2 (6 bases). Trimming left V 0 bases short and J 1 base short, with 13 bases between. CDR1 MGHRA and CDR2 YSYEKL come from the germline V gene. This CDR3 is 17 amino acids long. The CDR3 protein is CASSQDGNSGSYNEQFF. CDR3 DNA sequence: TGCGCCAGCAGCCAAGATGGGAACAGCGGGTCCTACAATGAGCAGTTCTTC.

The gene calls are TRBV5-6 and TRBJ2-5, with D perhaps TRBD2 (6 bases). The CDR3 is 14 amino acids. Germline lookup yields CDR1 SGHDT and CDR2 YYEEEE. Trimming removed 4 bases from V and 5 bases from J, with 15 bases in between. The CDR3 DNA follows: TGTGCCAGCAGCCCGTGGGGGAGCGGGGAGACCCAGTACTTC. This gives the protein CASSPWGSGETQYF.

V and J are TRBV27 and TRBJ2-3; no reliable D call. Trimming took 5 bases from V and 6 from J, leaving 9 bases between them. The CDR3 runs 12 residues. The germline CDR1 and CDR2 sequences are MNHEY and SMNVEV (reference sequence). The CDR3 protein is CASSNLGDTQYF. The CDR3 nucleotides read TGTGCCAGCAGTAATTTGGGCGATACGCAGTATTTT.

The gene calls are TRBV2 and TRBJ2-2, with TRBD2 matching 7 bases. Germline-derived CDR1 and CDR2 are SNHLY and FYNNEI. The CDR3 totals 14 residues. V dropped 7 bases and J dropped 7; count of bases not matched to a gene: 9. CDR3 DNA sequence: TGTGCCAGCACCATGACGTGGACTAGCGGGGAGCTGTTTTTT. The encoded protein is CASTMTWTSGELFF.

J is TRBJ1-6 and V is TRBV7-9, with 7 bases identical to TRBD1. CDR1 and CDR2 (germline): SEHNR, FQNEAQ (reference sequence). The CDR3 extends over 14 amino acids. Trimming removed 5 bases from V and 5 bases from J; junction bases left unmatched: 3. This CDR3 is CASSGQADNSPLHF. The CDR3 region has the DNA TGTGCCAGCAGCGGACAGGCAGATAATTCACCCCTCCACTTT.

The rearrangement links TRBV5-6 to TRBJ2-3, with D unresolved. Germline V gives CDR1 SGHDT, CDR2 YYEEEE. This CDR3 is 11 amino acids long. V was cut by 0 bases and J by 6 bases, with 2 bases left in between. The CDR3 sequence: CASSLADTQYF. DNA for the CDR3: TGTGCCAGCAGCTTGGCGGATACGCAGTATTTT.

The chain joins TRBV19 to TRBJ1-6; D is ambiguous. CDR1 is LNHDA, CDR2 SQIVND, per germline (reference sequence). V lost 5 bases and J 8 bases, leaving 13 bases between the germline ends. This CDR3 has 14 amino acids. Written as DNA, the CDR3 is TGTGCCAGTAGTCCACCAGGCCCCTATTCACCCCTCCACTTT. Amino acids: CASSPPGPYSPLHF.

The genes are TRBV19 and TRBJ2-1; D not certain. Per germline, CDR1 LNHDA and CDR2 SQIVND (reference sequence). Deletions cut 2 bases from V and 1 base from J, with 9 bases between. The length of the CDR3 is 15 residues. For the CDR3, the DNA is TGTGCCAGTAGTATAAGTGGGCTTTCCTACAATGAGCAGTTCTTC. Encoded protein: CASSISGLSYNEQFF.

This clone appeared once. This chain joins TRBV27 and TRBJ2-2; 7 bases align to TRBD1. Trimming at V came to 4 bases and at J to 3 bases, leaving 8 bases not matched to a gene. Germline V gives CDR1 MNHEY, CDR2 SMNVEV (reference sequence). This CDR3 has 16 residues. CDR3 sequence: CASSSITGAHTGELFF. CDR3 nucleotide sequence: TGTGCCAGCAGTTCCATCACAGGGGCGCACACCGGGGAGCTGTTTTTT.

This chain joins TRBV21-1 and TRBJ1-5; the D call TRBD1 from the table was never checked on the DNA. TRBV21-1 represents a pseudogene. This CDR3 is built from 14 residues. The CDR3 reads CASSNHRVNQPQHF. CDR3 in DNA: TGTGCCAGCAGCAATCACAGGGTCAATCAGCCCCAGCATTTT.